This TCR beta chain emerged from a study of response to subunit inactivated influenza vaccine. MiXCR was run by TCRdb on the RT-PCR reads, yielding one entry per CDR3 protein. The table shows under 850,000 distinct CDR3 sequences, with approximately 18% occurring only once. General study findings and limits: Researchers suggested that each seasonal influenza vaccination recruits few new T cells.

The CDR3 totals 17 residues. Trimming pared 3 bases from V and 4 bases from J, leaving 19 bases between. A remark on this clonotype: The antigen is undetermined.

The TCR sequence derives from a man aged 45 to 65 who received an inactivated influenza vaccine. Specimen: PBMCs from blood, collected around 5 days after vaccination. The rearrangement joins TRBV12-3 or TRBV12-4 to TRBJ1-5; unclear D gene. The CDR3 protein is CASSFIGRASGNQPQHF. CDR3 nucleotide sequence: TGTGCCAGCAGTTTTATCGGGCGGGCCTCCGGGAATCAGCCCCAGCATTTT.